The 31 T cell receptor beta chains given below trace back to one sample, sequenced in a study of blood T cell repertoires in COVID-19 (dated by TCRdb to 2018 to 2021). Receptor amplification or capture employed the immunoSEQ multiplex PCR assay. Not all clones reach the TCRdb copy of this immuneACCESS table, which keeps in-frame sequences only. Checked studies attribute under half of the gap to unresolved V genes and leave the rest unexplained. Within this sample are some 110,000 clones, with around 74% of them counted one time only. The ten largest clones capture 15% to 20% of the sample. Sequencing was done on a sample of peripheral blood. All receptors come from a woman aged 70-85 years with acute or convalescent COVID-19.

The chain is built from TRBV7-9 and TRBJ2-5; 11 nucleotides align to TRBD1. V was clipped by 5 bases and J by 2 bases; unmatched bases: 7. Germline V gene data show CDR1 as SEHNR and CDR2 as FQNEAQ (reference sequence). The CDR3 has 16 residues. In nucleotides, the CDR3 is TGTGCCAGCAGCCTTTACGGGACAGGGGGGCAAGAGACCCAGTACTTC. The encoded protein is CASSLYGTGGQETQYF.

V gene TRBV5-1 combines with J gene TRBJ2-2; TRBD1 matches 8 bases. This CDR3 is built from 16 residues. Trimming cost V 0 bases and J 6 bases; bases outside gene matches: 7. Germline loops: CDR1 SGHRS, CDR2 YFSETQ. In DNA, the CDR3 is TGCGCCAGCAGCTTGGTTACCAGGGGGCAATCCGGGGAGCTGTTTTTT. It codes for CASSLVTRGQSGELFF. The variable domain in full, completed from reference TRBV5-1 and TRBJ2-2, reads KAGVTQTPRYLIKTRGQQVTLSCSPISGHRSVSWYQQTPGQGLQFLFEYFSETQRNKGNFPGRFSGRQFSNSRSEMNVSTLELGDSALYLCASSLVTRGQSGELFFGEGSRLTVL.

This rearrangement joins TRBV5-4 to TRBJ1-1, with D perhaps matching TRBD1 (6 bases). Germline V CDR1 and CDR2: SGHNT, YYREEE (reference sequence). Trimming took 4 bases from V and 1 from J, leaving 17 bases between them. The CDR3 runs to 16 residues. In DNA form, the CDR3 reads TGTGCCAGCAGCCTACCGGGACACTCGGAGAACACTGAAGCTTTCTTT. Protein sequence: CASSLPGHSENTEAFF. Filled out from reference TRBV5-4 and TRBJ1-1, the complete variable domain reads ETGVTQSPTHLIKTRGQQVTLRCSSQSGHNTVSWYQQALGQGPQFIFQYYREEENGRGNFPPRFSGLQFPNYSSELNVNALELDDSALYLCASSLPGHSENTEAFFGQGTRLTVV.

V is TRBV12-5 and J is TRBJ1-5, with 10 bases that match TRBD1. This CDR3 has 15 amino acids. V shed 6 bases, J shed 3 bases, and the junction held 5 bases outside the gene matches. Germline V gives CDR1 LGHNT, CDR2 FRNRAP. This CDR3 reads CASGPGQGLNQPQHF. CDR3 sequence (DNA): TGTGCTAGTGGCCCGGGACAGGGGCTCAATCAGCCCCAGCATTTT. The full variable domain, completed using reference TRBV12-5 and TRBJ1-5, is DARVTQTPRHKVTEMGQEVTMRCQPILGHNTVFWYRQTMMQGLELLAYFRNRAPLDDSGMPKDRFSAEMPDATLATLKIQPSEPRDSAVYFCASGPGQGLNQPQHFGDGTRLSIL.

This clone was recorded a few times. V is TRBV7-8 and J is TRBJ2-7, with TRBD2 matching 9 bases. J gave up 6 bases and V 4 bases, and 7 bases lay outside the gene matches. CDR3 length equals 14 residues. The germline CDR1 and CDR2 sequences are SGHVS and FQNEAQ. The CDR3 protein is CASSSGLAQGEQYF. Written as DNA, the CDR3 is TGTGCCAGCAGCTCGGGACTAGCCCAGGGCGAGCAGTACTTC. Supplemented by reference TRBV7-8 and TRBJ2-7, the full variable domain reads GAGVSQSPRYKVAKRGQDVALRCDPISGHVSLFWYQQALGQGPEFLTYFQNEAQLDKSGLPSDRFFAERPEGSVSTLKIQRTQQEDSAVYLCASSSGLAQGEQYFGPGTRLTVT.

This chain links TRBV11-2 with TRBJ2-2, with D tentatively TRBD2 (7 bases). CDR1 is SGHAT and CDR2 is FQNNGV in the germline V gene. The CDR3 extends over 14 amino acids. V lost 3 bases and J lost 7, with 12 bases in between. The CDR3 here is CASSLGGPFGELFF. The CDR3 region has the DNA TGTGCCAGCAGCTTGGGGGGGCCCTTCGGGGAGCTGTTTTTT. The entire variable domain, with the rest obtained from reference TRBV11-2 and TRBJ2-2, is as follows: EAGVAQSPRYKIIEKRQSVAFWCNPISGHATLYWYQQILGQGPKLLIQFQNNGVVDDSQLPKDRFSAERLKGVDSTLKIQPAKLEDSAVYLCASSLGGPFGELFFGEGSRLTVL.

The J gene is TRBJ2-7, the V gene TRBV18; 11 positions agree with TRBD2. This CDR3 comprises 14 residues. J was trimmed by 4 bases and V by 3 bases; bases with no gene match: 2. Germline CDR1 and CDR2: KGHSH and LQKENI. CDR3 sequence (DNA): TGTGCCAGCTCACCCGGGACTAGCGGATACGAGCAGTACTTC. Protein product: CASSPGTSGYEQYF.

This clone was observed a few times. This chain connects TRBV10-3 to TRBJ1-2; D remains unclear. Trimming shortened V by 2 bases and J by 2 bases, and 12 bases separated the two germline ends. Germline V gives CDR1 ENHRY, CDR2 SYGVKD. The CDR3 extends over 15 amino acids. DNA for the CDR3: TGTGCCATCAGTGAGGTTGCCAGTCAAAACTATGGCTACACCTTC. As protein: CAISEVASQNYGYTF.

With respect to this clone: This is likely an artifact of a read error, given a far larger clone one base away. The rearrangement joins TRBV5-1 to TRBJ2-7, with a possible D match to TRBD2 (6 bases). The V and J ends lost 7 bases and 7 bases respectively, with 27 bases between them. The CDR3 length is 16 residues. Germline V gene data show CDR1 as SGHRS and CDR2 as YFSETQ. CDR3 protein: CASFSRRVGRGWEQYF. The CDR3 coding sequence is TGCGCCAGCTTTAGCCGTAGGGTGGGCCGGGGGTGGGAGCAGTACTTC.

V and J are TRBV18 and TRBJ2-5; 9 bases are shared with TRBD1. The trim removed 4 bases at V and 5 bases at J, leaving 5 bases unmatched. Germline V gives CDR1 KGHSH, CDR2 LQKENI. The CDR3 has 14 amino acids. For the CDR3, the DNA is TGTGCCAGCTCACTGGACAGGGGTTGGGAGACCCAGTACTTC. Protein sequence: CASSLDRGWETQYF.

V usage is TRBV19 and J usage is TRBJ1-1; 7 nucleotides agree with TRBD1. CDR3 size: 15 residues. Losses at the gene ends were 4 bases for V and 1 base for J; bases not matched to a gene: 6. The germline CDR1 and CDR2 sequences are LNHDA and SQIVND (reference sequence). In DNA form, the CDR3 reads TGTGCCAGTAGTACCCGACAGGGACAGAACACTGAAGCTTTCTTT. It is translated as CASSTRQGQNTEAFF.

The chain couples TRBV19 to TRBJ1-2, with D possibly matching TRBD1 (6 bases). Per germline, CDR1 LNHDA and CDR2 SQIVND (reference sequence). V lost 5 bases, J lost 6 bases, and 13 bases lay in between. This CDR3 spans 13 amino acids. CDR3 loop: CASSVTGSDGYTF. In nucleotides, the CDR3 is TGTGCCAGTAGTGTAACAGGGTCTGATGGCTACACCTTC.

This clone appeared a few times. V and J are TRBV9 and TRBJ2-3, with D perhaps TRBD1 (6 bases). The CDR3 runs to 14 residues. With 4 bases removed from V and 7 bases from J, the gap between germline ends came to 16 bases. Germline-derived CDR1 and CDR2 are SGDLS and YYNGEE. In nucleotides, the CDR3 is TGTGCCAGCAGCCCCCGGCTGACAGGCTATACGCAGTATTTT. It encodes CASSPRLTGYTQYF.

The chain uses TRBV7-9 and TRBJ2-5; 9 bases fit TRBD2. V trimming: 2 bases; J trimming: 0 bases; junction bases outside the gene matches: 10. This CDR3 spans 18 amino acids. Germline CDR1 reads SEHNR; CDR2 reads FQNEAQ (reference sequence). For the CDR3, the DNA is TGTGCCAGCAGCTTACCTAGCGGGACCCTCCAGTACCAAGAGACCCAGTACTTC. The encoded protein is CASSLPSGTLQYQETQYF.

This clone was counted a few times. This chain connects TRBV10-1 to TRBJ1-1; D possibly corresponds to TRBD1 (5 bases). Germline loops: CDR1 WNHNN, CDR2 SYGVQD (reference sequence). V was trimmed by 4 bases and J by 4 bases, leaving 13 bases between them. This CDR3 spans 14 amino acids. The CDR3 loop is CASSVGGSTTEAFF. As DNA, the CDR3 is TGCGCCAGCAGTGTTGGGGGGTCGACCACTGAAGCTTTCTTT.

A note on this clone: Other nucleotide sequences in the sample specify the same CDR3. This chain uses TRBV28 with TRBJ2-7; D is ambiguous. The V end was cut by 1 base, the J end by 0 bases, with 4 bases between. The germline CDR1 and CDR2 sequences are MDHEN and SYDVKM. CDR3 length equals 13 residues. The CDR3 coding sequence is TGTGCCAGCAGTTTATCTAGCTCCTACGAGCAGTACTTC. Its protein is CASSLSSSYEQYF.

The chain carries TRBV29-1 and TRBJ1-5; 11 positions agree with TRBD1. This CDR3 comprises 15 residues. From germline, CDR1 is SQVTM and CDR2 ANQGSEA. V shed 6 bases and J 2 bases; nucleotides not matched to a gene: 6. CDR3 in amino acids: CSVQDRGRGNQPQHF. For the CDR3, the DNA is TGCAGCGTCCAGGACAGGGGGCGCGGCAATCAGCCCCAGCATTTT.

Only a few counts were recorded for this clone. The rearrangement uses TRBV5-1 and TRBJ1-1, with 7 positions matching TRBD1. Germline trimming cut 5 bases from V and 1 base from J; bases unmatched to any gene: 11. The CDR3 runs to 16 residues. Germline CDR1 and CDR2: SGHRS and YFSETQ. The CDR3 sequence is CASRPTGVNPNTEAFF. The CDR3 DNA follows: TGCGCCAGCAGACCTACAGGGGTTAACCCGAACACTGAAGCTTTCTTT.

The CDR3 loop is CASSLGERPLAEQYF. In DNA form, the CDR3 reads TGTGCCAGCAGTCTAGGAGAGAGACCCCTGGCCGAGCAGTACTTC. The chain combines TRBV27 with TRBJ2-7; no clear D gene. V shed 5 bases and J shed 6 bases, with 20 bases lying between them. Per the germline V gene, CDR1 is MNHEY and CDR2 is SMNVEV (reference sequence). CDR3 size: 15 residues.

The sample holds a few counts of this clone. The chain is built from TRBV6-5 and TRBJ1-1; D unresolved. Germline V gives CDR1 MNHEY, CDR2 SVGAGI. Trimming left V 5 bases short and J 0 bases short, with 10 bases between. CDR3 length: 14 amino acids. CDR3 coding DNA: TGTGCCAGCAGTACTAGTTCCATGAACACTGAAGCTTTCTTT. Translating gives CASSTSSMNTEAFF.

The chain is built from TRBV15 and TRBJ2-3; D unclear. Germline lookup yields CDR1 LNHNV and CDR2 YYDKDF (reference sequence). This CDR3 contains 12 residues. V dropped 0 bases and J dropped 5 bases, with 3 bases sitting between them. This CDR3 reads CATSRDQDTQYF. The DNA for the CDR3 is TGTGCCACCAGCAGAGATCAAGATACGCAGTATTTT.

J is TRBJ1-1 and V is TRBV23-1, with D tentatively TRBD1 (5 bases). TRBV23-1 has ORF status, its function being uncertain. V lost 7 bases to trimming and J lost 7 bases, with 22 bases between them. The CDR3 covers 15 residues. CDR3 in amino acids: CASTREGWGQIEAFF. CDR3 nucleotide sequence: TGCGCCAGCACAAGGGAGGGTTGGGGCCAGATTGAAGCTTTCTTT.

The chain combines TRBV14 with TRBJ2-3, with D tentatively TRBD2 (5 bases). Germline V CDR1 and CDR2: SGHDN, FVKESK. Trimming shortened V by 4 bases and J by 2 bases, and 10 bases separated the two germline ends. There are 14 residues in the CDR3. The CDR3 DNA follows: TGTGCCAGCAGCCCCTGGCGGGCCACAGATACGCAGTATTTT. Protein product: CASSPWRATDTQYF.

The chain couples TRBV28 to TRBJ1-6, with TRBD1 matching over 8 bases. After removal of 4 bases from V and 0 bases from J, the junction contained 2 bases not matched to a gene. The CDR3 extends over 16 amino acids. CDR1 is MDHEN and CDR2 is SYDVKM in the germline V gene. For the CDR3, the DNA is TGTGCCAGCAGTTCAGGGGGCGCCTCCTATAATTCACCCCTCCACTTT. This sequence encodes CASSSGGASYNSPLHF.

The chain carries TRBV19 and TRBJ1-5, with D tentatively TRBD1 (5 bases). CDR3 length equals 16 residues. Germline CDR1 LNHDA, CDR2 SQIVND (reference sequence). Trimming took off 5 bases at V and 0 bases at J, with 14 bases between the two ends. This CDR3 reads CASSHQGAYSNQPQHF. The CDR3 DNA sequence: TGTGCCAGTAGTCACCAGGGCGCCTATAGCAATCAGCCCCAGCATTTT.

This clone was counted a single time. CDR3 bases: TGTGCCAGCAGTCGGCAGGGTAGTGGTGAGCAGTTCTTC. This sequence encodes CASSRQGSGEQFF. The chain is built from TRBV12-3 or TRBV12-4 and TRBJ2-1; D is possibly TRBD1 (5 bases). The CDR3 runs 13 residues. The V end lost 5 bases, the J end lost 9 bases, and 14 bases lay between the germline ends.

The V gene is TRBV28, the J gene TRBJ2-3; 9 bases align to TRBD2. Trimming took 8 bases from V and 4 from J; bases not matched to a gene: 4. The CDR3 sequence is 13 residues long. Looked up from germline, CDR1 is MDHEN and CDR2 is SYDVKM. CDR3 sequence (DNA): TGTGCCAGCGGCGGGGGGGCTGCAGATACGCAGTATTTT. Residues: CASGGGAADTQYF.

The rearrangement links TRBV27 to TRBJ2-6, with D perhaps matching TRBD1 (6 bases). The CDR3 is made up of 16 amino acids. The ends were cut back, 6 bases at V and 0 bases at J, with 12 bases in the middle. Germline V gene lookup returns CDR1 MNHEY and CDR2 SMNVEV (reference sequence). The CDR3 coding sequence is TGTGCCAGCAGCCGGGGACAACGCTCTGGGGCCAACGTCCTGACTTTC. Residues: CASSRGQRSGANVLTF.

This clone was recorded once. The chain uses TRBV9 and TRBJ2-2; 8 bases map to TRBD2. The germline V gene encodes CDR1 SGDLS and CDR2 YYNGEE. This CDR3 comprises 15 residues. The junction had 5 bases not matched to a gene; V was cut back by 0 bases and J by 7 bases. For the CDR3, the DNA is TGTGCCAGCAGCGTAGCGGGGGGGCTCGGCGGGGAGCTGTTTTTT. This codes for CASSVAGGLGGELFF.

V usage is TRBV10-3 and J usage is TRBJ1-5; TRBD1 matches at 7 bases. Germline trimming cut 8 bases from V and 3 bases from J; bases unmatched to any gene: 1. CDR3 size: 12 residues. Germline values: CDR1 ENHRY, CDR2 SYGVKD. CDR3: CAIGQANQPQHF. The CDR3 DNA reads TGTGCCATCGGACAGGCCAATCAGCCCCAGCATTTT.

The chain recombines TRBV27 with TRBJ2-5; 7 positions match TRBD1. The CDR3 consists of 16 residues. Looked up from germline, CDR1 is MNHEY and CDR2 is SMNVEV (reference sequence). Trimming removed 5 bases from V and 1 base from J; junction bases left unmatched: 10. This CDR3 is CASSMKGATAQETQYF. DNA for the CDR3: TGTGCCAGCAGTATGAAGGGGGCGACTGCCCAAGAGACCCAGTACTTC.